This T cell receptor beta chain comes out of a study of blood T cell repertoires in COVID-19. For the study at large: COVID-19 samples, acute and convalescent, were from the United States, Italy and Spain. PBMCs, B-cell-depleted T cells, or T cells were the source of the cDNA or gDNA that made up the material.

This clone has a single count. Using immunoSEQ multiplex PCR, the repertoire was profiled, and TCRdb retains in-frame clones only, with some absent. This table has roughly 250,000 clones, nearly 90% appearing once. V lost 4 bases, J lost 7 bases, and 20 bases lay in between. CDR3 length: 16 amino acids. Germline V gene data show CDR1 as MGHRA and CDR2 as YSYEKL. Sequencing was carried out using peripheral blood. The receptor was isolated from a woman between 35 and 50 years old who had recovered from COVID-19. The chain joins TRBV4-1 to TRBJ2-1; D may be TRBD2 (6 bases). CDR3: CASSPLEGTSWNEQFF. The CDR3 coding sequence is TGCGCCAGCAGCCCCTTAGAGGGAACTAGCTGGAATGAGCAGTTCTTC.